These 9 T cell receptor beta chains came from one sample sequenced in a study of T cell responses to AZD1222 COVID-19 vaccine. Only in-frame clones appear in the TCRdb table, and some are missing; sequencing was by immunoSEQ multiplex PCR. The data contain around 120,000 clones, more than 70% of them singletons. Source: peripheral blood, taken on day 0 of AZD1222 vaccination. These receptors were obtained from an adult in good health.

The V call is TRBV5-1, the J call TRBJ2-7; 7 nucleotides agree with TRBD2. CDR1 and CDR2 (germline): SGHRS, YFSETQ. V was pared by 2 bases and J by 0 bases, with 5 bases of the junction left unmatched. CDR3 size: 15 residues. The CDR3 DNA reads TGCGCCAGCAGCTTTACGACGGGGGGCTCCTACGAGCAGTACTTC. Its translation is CASSFTTGGSYEQYF.

The chain's CDR3 is CASKTWSGGTYEQYF. Here the CDR3 DNA reads TGTGCCAGCAAAACTTGGAGCGGGGGTACCTACGAGCAGTACTTC. The rearrangement links TRBV7-8 to TRBJ2-7; 8 bases are a match to TRBD2. Germline trimming cut 7 bases from V and 2 bases from J; bases unmatched to any gene: 10. Looked up from germline, CDR1 is SGHVS and CDR2 is FQNEAQ. The CDR3 spans 15 residues.

This clone occurred a few times. In the same sample, other DNA sequences code for this CDR3. This chain joins TRBV7-2 and TRBJ1-3, with 9 bases aligning to TRBD1. Germline loops: CDR1 SGHTA, CDR2 FQGNSA. With 5 bases clipped from V and 4 bases from J, the junction kept 3 bases outside the gene matches. This CDR3 is 14 amino acids long. CDR3 loop: CASSLTGGGNTIYF. CDR3 DNA: TGTGCCAGCAGCCTAACAGGGGGCGGAAACACCATATATTTT. Full variable domain (outside the CDR3, taken from reference TRBV7-2 and TRBJ1-3): GAGVSQSPSNKVTEKGKDVELRCDPISGHTALYWYRQSLGQGLEFLIYFQGNSAPDKSGLPSDRFSAERTGGSVSTLTIQRTQQEDSAVYLCASSLTGGGNTIYFGEGSWLTVV.

The rearrangement links TRBV7-8 to TRBJ1-5; D is unclear. CDR3 size: 13 residues. Germline V CDR1 and CDR2: SGHVS, FQNEAQ. V lost 5 bases and J lost 3, with 8 bases in between. The DNA for the CDR3 is TGTGCCAGCAGCACCAGAGACAATCAGCCCCAGCATTTT. Translated, it gives CASSTRDNQPQHF.

The chain links TRBV12-3 or TRBV12-4 to TRBJ2-5; D call uncertain. Trimming shortened V by 4 bases and J by 4 bases, and 7 bases separated the two germline ends. This CDR3 spans 12 amino acids. CDR3 sequence reads: CASSYRLETQYF. DNA for the CDR3: TGTGCCAGCAGTTACCGACTAGAGACCCAGTACTTC.

The V call is TRBV7-9, the J call TRBJ2-5; perhaps TRBD1 as D (5 bases). V lost 0 bases to trimming and J lost 5 bases, with 10 bases between them. The CDR3 runs to 14 residues. Germline V gene data show CDR1 as SEHNR and CDR2 as FQNEAQ (reference sequence). CDR3 DNA: TGTGCCAGCAGCTTAGCAGGGGTCACTGAGACCCAGTACTTC. This translates into CASSLAGVTETQYF.

The V and J genes are TRBV5-1 and TRBJ1-1; D might be TRBD1 (5 bases). With 6 bases removed from V and 1 base from J, the gap between germline ends came to 13 bases. This CDR3 has 14 amino acids. The germline CDR1 and CDR2 sequences are SGHRS and YFSETQ. DNA for the CDR3: TGCGCCAGCAAGACCGGGACTGGGAACACTGAAGCTTTCTTT. Translated, it gives CASKTGTGNTEAFF.

The chain links TRBV3-1 (or the pseudogene TRBV3-2) to TRBJ2-3; no reliable D call. V was cut by 4 bases and J by 2 bases, with 7 bases left in between. Germline values: CDR1 LGHDT, CDR2 YNNKEL (reference sequence). The CDR3 runs 13 residues. The CDR3 nucleotides are TGTGCCAGCAGCCGGGGTCCCACAGATACGCAGTATTTT. Translation: CASSRGPTDTQYF.

In its sample, this clone was seen a few times. The V gene is TRBV20-1, the J gene TRBJ2-5; D gene ambiguous. The CDR3 sequence is 14 residues long. CDR1 is DFQATT, CDR2 SNEGSKA, per germline (reference sequence). The ends were cut back, 3 bases at V and 1 base at J, with 12 bases in the middle. The CDR3 DNA reads as TGCAGTGCTAGTGTCGGGTTGGCCCAAGAGACCCAGTACTTC. Its translation is CSASVGLAQETQYF.